This is a list of T cell receptor beta chains from one sample in a study of T cells in Graves' hyperthyroidism and ophthalmopathy. One entry per CDR3 protein results from TCRdb running MiXCR on the multiplex PCR reads. The profile covers approximately 510,000 distinct CDR3 sequences, with over 35% appearing a single time and 44% taken by the ten largest. Material: peripheral blood or thyroid tissue (not recorded which). The origin of the receptors is an adult woman with Graves' disease, either hyperthyroidism or ophthalmopathy (not recorded which). Each CDR3 is given with its conserved first and last residue.

>TRBJ2-3|TRBV4-1
CASSPETSGIADTQYF
>TRBJ1-1|TRBV15
CATSILQGRGRAFF
>TRBJ1-1|TRBV19
CASSNLVGENTEAFF
>TRBJ2-7|TRBV4-2
CASSPSRTGDYEQYF
>TRBJ2-7|TRBV7-2
CASSLGPGEFYEQYF
>TRBJ1-3|TRBV10-3
CAISESTGSGNTIYF
>TRBJ2-7|TRBV7-3
CASGPRLVGYEQYF
>TRBJ2-7|TRBV11-2
CAIGSGQNTYEQYF
>TRBJ1-4|TRBV6-5
CASSLGQRATNEKLFF
>TRBJ1-5|TRBV25-1
CAKRTAYSNQPQHF
>TRBJ1-1|TRBV7-9
CASSLYGTANTEAFF
>TRBJ2-7|TRBV9
CASSVGTSGEQYF
>TRBJ1-1|TRBV19
CASSMVVGTEAFF
>TRBJ1-2|TRBV10-2
CASNPGQGANYGYTF
>TRBJ2-7|TRBV20-1
CSARDPRGTPYEQYF
>TRBJ1-3|TRBV7-9
CASSPGNRNTIYF
>TRBJ2-2|TRBV4-3
CASSQDTVLALTWGGELFF
>TRBJ1-6|TRBV5-4
CASSLGATSNSPLHF